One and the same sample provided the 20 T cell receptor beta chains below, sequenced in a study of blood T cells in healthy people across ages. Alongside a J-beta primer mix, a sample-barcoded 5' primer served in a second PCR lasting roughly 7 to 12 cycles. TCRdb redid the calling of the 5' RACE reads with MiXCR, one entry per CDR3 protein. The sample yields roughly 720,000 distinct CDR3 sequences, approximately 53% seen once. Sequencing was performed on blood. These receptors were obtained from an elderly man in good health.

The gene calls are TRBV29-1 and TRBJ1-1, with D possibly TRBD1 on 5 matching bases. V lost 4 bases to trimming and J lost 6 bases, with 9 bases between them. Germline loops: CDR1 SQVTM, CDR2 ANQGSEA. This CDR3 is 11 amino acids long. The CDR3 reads CSVVGGAEAFF. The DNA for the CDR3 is TGCAGCGTTGTTGGGGGGGCTGAAGCTTTCTTT.

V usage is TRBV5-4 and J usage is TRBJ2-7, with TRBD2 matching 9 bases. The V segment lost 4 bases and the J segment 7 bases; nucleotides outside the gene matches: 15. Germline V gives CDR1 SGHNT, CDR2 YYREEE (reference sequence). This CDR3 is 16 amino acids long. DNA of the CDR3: TGTGCCAGCAGCATTGGGGTACCGGGACTAGCTGGGGAGCAGTACTTC. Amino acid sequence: CASSIGVPGLAGEQYF.

Written as DNA, the CDR3 is TGTGCCAGCAGACCCGGGACTAGCGGCGGCGAGCAGTACTTC. Translated, it gives CASRPGTSGGEQYF. J is TRBJ2-7 and V is TRBV11-2; 11 bases line up with TRBD2. With V trimmed by 6 bases and J by 6 bases, 7 bases remained unmatched. Germline V gene lookup returns CDR1 SGHAT and CDR2 FQNNGV. The CDR3 sequence is 14 residues long.

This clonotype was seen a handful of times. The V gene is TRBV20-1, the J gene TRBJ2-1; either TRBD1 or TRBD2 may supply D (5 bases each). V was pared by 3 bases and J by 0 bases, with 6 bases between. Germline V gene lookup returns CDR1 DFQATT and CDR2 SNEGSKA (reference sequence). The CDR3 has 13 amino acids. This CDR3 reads CSARGVSYNEQFF. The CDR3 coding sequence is TGCAGTGCTAGGGGGGTCTCCTACAATGAGCAGTTCTTC.

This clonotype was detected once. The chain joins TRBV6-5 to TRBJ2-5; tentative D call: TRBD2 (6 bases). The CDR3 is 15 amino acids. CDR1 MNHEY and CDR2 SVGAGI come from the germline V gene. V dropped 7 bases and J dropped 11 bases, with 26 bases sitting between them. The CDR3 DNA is TGTGCCAGCACCAGGGCGGGACCCCTGTACTCGGAGCAGTACTTC. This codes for CASTRAGPLYSEQYF.

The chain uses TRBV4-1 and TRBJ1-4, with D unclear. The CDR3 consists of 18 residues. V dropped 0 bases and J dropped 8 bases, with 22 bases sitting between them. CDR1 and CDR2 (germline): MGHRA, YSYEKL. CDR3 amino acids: CASSQDFAGGGSIEKLFF. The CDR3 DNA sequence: TGCGCCAGCAGCCAAGATTTCGCAGGCGGAGGCTCTATCGAAAAACTGTTTTTT.

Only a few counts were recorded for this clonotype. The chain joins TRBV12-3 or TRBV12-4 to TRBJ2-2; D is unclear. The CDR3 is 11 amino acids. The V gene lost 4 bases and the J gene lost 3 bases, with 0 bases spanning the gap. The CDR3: CASSYTGELFF. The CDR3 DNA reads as TGTGCCAGCAGTTACACCGGGGAGCTGTTTTTT.

The CDR3 DNA sequence: TGTGCCAGCAGCTTAGCCTTCGGGGGGAATGAGCAGTACTTC. Residues: CASSLAFGGNEQYF. The chain carries TRBV11-3 and TRBJ2-7; TRBD2 agrees at 7 bases. V shed 1 base, J shed 7 bases, and the junction held 7 bases outside the gene matches. The V gene's germline CDR1 is SGHNT and CDR2 YENEEA. This CDR3 has 14 amino acids.

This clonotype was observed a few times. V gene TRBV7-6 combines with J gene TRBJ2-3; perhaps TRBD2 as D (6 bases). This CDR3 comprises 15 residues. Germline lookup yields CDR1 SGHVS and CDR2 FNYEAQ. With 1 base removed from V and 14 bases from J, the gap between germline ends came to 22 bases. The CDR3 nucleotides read TGTGCCAGCAGCTTAGGGTCGGGGCGGGGAAGAGACGCGTATTTT. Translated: CASSLGSGRGRDAYF.

The CDR3 is CASSPRQAFDYGYTF. CDR3 bases: TGTGCCAGCAGCCCAAGACAGGCCTTTGACTATGGCTACACCTTC. The rearrangement uses TRBV9 and TRBJ1-2; a possible D gene is TRBD1 (6 bases). CDR1 and CDR2 (germline): SGDLS, YYNGEE. V lost 4 bases to trimming and J lost 3 bases, with 16 bases between them. This CDR3 is 15 amino acids long.

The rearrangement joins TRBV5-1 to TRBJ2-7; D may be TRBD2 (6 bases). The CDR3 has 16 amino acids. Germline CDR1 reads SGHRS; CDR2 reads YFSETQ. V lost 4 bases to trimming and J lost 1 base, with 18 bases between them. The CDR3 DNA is TGCGCCAGCAGCCCATCTACGGGAGTAAGTTCCTACGAGCAGTACTTC. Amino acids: CASSPSTGVSSYEQYF.

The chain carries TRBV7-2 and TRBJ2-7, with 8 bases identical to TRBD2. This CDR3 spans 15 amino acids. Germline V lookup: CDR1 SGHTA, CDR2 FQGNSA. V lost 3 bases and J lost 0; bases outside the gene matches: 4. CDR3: CASSFHSGISYEQYF. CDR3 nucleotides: TGTGCCAGCAGCTTCCATAGCGGGATCTCCTACGAGCAGTACTTC. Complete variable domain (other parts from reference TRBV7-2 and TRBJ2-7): GAGVSQSPSNKVTEKGKDVELRCDPISGHTALYWYRQSLGQGLEFLIYFQGNSAPDKSGLPSDRFSAERTGGSVSTLTIQRTQQEDSAVYLCASSFHSGISYEQYFGPGTRLTVT.

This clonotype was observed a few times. The CDR3 here is CASSYDRDWNYGYTF. CDR3 DNA: TGTGCCAGCAGTTACGACAGGGATTGGAACTATGGCTACACCTTC. The chain carries TRBV6-5 and TRBJ1-2, with 7 bases identical to TRBD1. The CDR3 spans 15 residues. Losses at the gene ends were 2 bases for V and 2 bases for J; bases not matched to a gene: 5. Germline V gene data show CDR1 as MNHEY and CDR2 as SVGAGI.

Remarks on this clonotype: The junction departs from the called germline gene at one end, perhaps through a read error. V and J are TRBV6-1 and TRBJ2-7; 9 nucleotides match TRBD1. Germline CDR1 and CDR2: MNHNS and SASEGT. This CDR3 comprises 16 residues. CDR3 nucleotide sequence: TGTGCCAGTAGTGAGGCCCGGGACAGGGTCTCCTACGAGCAGTACTTC. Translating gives CASSEARDRVSYEQYF.

CDR3: CSARGTSGSAAKNIQYF. CDR3 DNA sequence: TGCAGTGCTAGGGGGACTAGCGGGAGCGCCGCCAAAAACATTCAGTACTTC. This sequence joins TRBV20-1 and TRBJ2-5, with 14 bases matching TRBD2. TRBJ2-4 matches the DNA end more closely, so the J call is doubtful. The germline gives CDR1 DFQATT, CDR2 SNEGSKA (reference sequence). The CDR3 sequence is 17 residues long.

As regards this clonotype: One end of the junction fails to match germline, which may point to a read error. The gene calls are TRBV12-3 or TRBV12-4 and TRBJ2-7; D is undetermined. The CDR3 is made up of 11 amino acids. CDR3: CASSLIAERYF. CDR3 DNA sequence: TGTGCCAGCAGTTTAATCGCCGAGCGGTACTTC.

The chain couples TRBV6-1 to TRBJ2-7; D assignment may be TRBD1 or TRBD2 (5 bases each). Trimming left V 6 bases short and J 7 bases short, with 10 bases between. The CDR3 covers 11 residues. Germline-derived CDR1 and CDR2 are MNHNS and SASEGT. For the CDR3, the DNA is TGTGCCAGCAGGTATGGGACGGAGCAGTACTTC. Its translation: CASRYGTEQYF.

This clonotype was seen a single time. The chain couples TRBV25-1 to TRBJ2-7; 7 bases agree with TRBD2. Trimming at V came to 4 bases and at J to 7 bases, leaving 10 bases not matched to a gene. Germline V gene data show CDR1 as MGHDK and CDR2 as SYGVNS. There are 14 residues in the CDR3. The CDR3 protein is CASSGLAVWDEQYF. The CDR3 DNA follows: TGTGCCAGCAGTGGGCTAGCGGTATGGGATGAGCAGTACTTC.

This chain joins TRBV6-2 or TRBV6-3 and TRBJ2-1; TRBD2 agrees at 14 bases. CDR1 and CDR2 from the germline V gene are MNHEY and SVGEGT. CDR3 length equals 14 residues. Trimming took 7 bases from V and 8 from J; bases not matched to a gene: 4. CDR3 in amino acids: CASNWGLAGDEQFF. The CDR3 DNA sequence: TGTGCCAGCAACTGGGGACTAGCGGGAGATGAGCAGTTCTTC.

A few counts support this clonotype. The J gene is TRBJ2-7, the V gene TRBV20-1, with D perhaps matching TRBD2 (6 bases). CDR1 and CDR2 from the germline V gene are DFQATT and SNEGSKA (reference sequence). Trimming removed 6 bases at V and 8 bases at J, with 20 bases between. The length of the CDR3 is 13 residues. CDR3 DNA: TGCAGTGCAAAGCTAGCCGGGAGTAACAAGCAGTACTTC. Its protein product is CSAKLAGSNKQYF.